This entry lists 16 T cell receptor beta chains sequenced from one sample in a study of tumor-infiltrating lymphocytes in primary liver carcinoma. Total RNA and DNA came together from around 18-30 mg of bulk tissue without cell sorting. From about 490 ng of total RNA, TCR beta-specific cDNA was reverse-transcribed using a constant-region primer. Library construction for TCR beta comprised three nested multiplex PCR rounds performed with slightly modified ARM-PCR. Primers for the first two PCR rounds were TRBV1-TRBV30 forward primers and a C-beta reverse primer (about 11 cycles per round). MiXCR, applied by TCRdb to the multiplex PCR reads, yields one record per CDR3 protein. This repertoire shows roughly 49,000 distinct CDR3 sequences, around 73% found once; its top ten account for around 24%. The source material was liver tumor tissue from sampling region 5. Subset specified: tumor region T5, tumor centre. These receptors originate from a man in his forties with primary liver carcinoma and hepatitis B virus infection.

This clonotype was detected only once. The junction shows a germline mismatch at one end, possibly a read error. J is TRBJ2-5 and V is TRBV12-3 or TRBV12-4, with 7 nucleotides matching TRBD1. The CDR3 has 13 amino acids. The CDR3 DNA is TGTGCTGGCAGCATGACAGGGACGGAGACTCAGTATTTC. Translated: CAGSMTGTETQYF.

This clonotype is medium-sized in the sample. This chain links TRBV29-1 with TRBJ1-2; D call uncertain. The CDR3 is 10 amino acids. The germline CDR1 and CDR2 sequences are SQVTM and ANQGSEA. V lost 3 bases to trimming and J lost 3 bases, with 2 bases between them. CDR3 loop: CSVDHYGYTF. In nucleotides, the CDR3 is TGCAGCGTTGACCACTATGGCTACACCTTC.

V gene TRBV11-1 combines with J gene TRBJ2-4; the match to TRBD2 covers 7 bases. Germline values: CDR1 SGHAT, CDR2 FQDESV (reference sequence). With V trimmed by 10 bases and J by 2 bases, 17 bases remained unmatched. The CDR3 covers 17 residues. DNA of the CDR3: TGTGCCAACATCTTTCCCAGGACTAGTGGGACCAAAAACATTCAGTACTTC. The encoded protein is CANIFPRTSGTKNIQYF.

This clonotype ranks as large. CDR3 sequence (DNA): TGTGCCAGCAGCTTATGGGCAAACACCGGGGAGCTGTTTTTT. This encodes CASSLWANTGELFF. The chain uses TRBV11-1 and TRBJ2-2; D ambiguous. Germline V gene sequence: CDR1 SGHAT, CDR2 FQDESV (reference sequence). Trimming pared 2 bases from V and 2 bases from J, leaving 6 bases between. The CDR3 covers 14 residues.

This clonotype was picked up many times. The rearrangement joins TRBV9 to TRBJ2-2; 7 nucleotides match TRBD1. The length of the CDR3 is 15 residues. With V trimmed by 2 bases and J by 1 base, 2 bases remained unmatched. Germline assignment: CDR1 SGDLS and CDR2 YYNGEE. CDR3 protein: CASSVRTGNTGELFF. The CDR3 DNA is TGTGCCAGCAGCGTTCGGACAGGGAACACCGGGGAGCTGTTTTTT.

About this clonotype: The CDR3 end shows no conserved phenylalanine or tryptophan, and so a read error is likely. The DNA is left out, because the CDR3 cannot be placed on it with certainty; the CDR3 is given as TCRdb lists it. V is TRBV14 and J is TRBJ1-6; the tabulated D call, TRBD1, remains unverified against the DNA. Germline CDR1 and CDR2: SGHDN and FVKESK. The CDR3 sequence runs 14 residues, both termini included. The CDR3 loop is CASSHSGENSPIHL.

The rearrangement joins TRBV19 to TRBJ2-1; the D gene is possibly TRBD1 (8 bases). This CDR3 has 14 amino acids. The germline V and J ends were trimmed by 5 bases and 10 bases, with 18 bases remaining between them. Germline CDR1 is LNHDA and CDR2 is SQIVND (reference sequence). CDR3 sequence: CASSQTGGGREQFF. The CDR3 region has the DNA TGTGCCAGTAGTCAAACAGGGGGGGGTAGGGAGCAGTTCTTC. Based on the CDR3 plus reference TRBV19 and TRBJ2-1, the full variable domain is DGGITQSPKYLFRKEGQNVTLSCEQNLNHDAMYWYRQDPGQGLRLIYYSQIVNDFQKGDIAEGYSVSREKKESFPLTVTSAQKNPTAFYLCASSQTGGGREQFFGPGTRLTVL.

Concerning this clonotype itself: At one of its ends the junction is not consistent with the germline gene, which may arise from a read error. The J gene is TRBJ2-5, the V gene TRBV19; D remains ambiguous. Germline CDR1 is LNHDA and CDR2 is SQIVND (reference sequence). The CDR3 covers 14 residues. The CDR3 region is CATSIGSSLETQYF. DNA for the CDR3: TGTGCCACTAGTATAGGTTCCTCTCTGGAGACCCAGTACTTC.

As to this clonotype: At one end the junction does not follow the germline gene, possibly because of a read error. V and J are TRBV13 and TRBJ1-1, with D uncertain. Germline assignment: CDR1 PRHDT and CDR2 FYEKMQ (reference sequence). There are 13 residues in the CDR3. This CDR3 reads CASSFDSGTEAFF. The CDR3 DNA sequence: TGTGCGAGCAGCTTTGATTCCGGAACTGAAGCTTTCTTT.

About this clonotype: Because the CDR3 is missing its conserved closing phenylalanine or tryptophan, this is likely a read error. This chain links TRBV11-3 with TRBJ2-3; perhaps TRBD2 as D (5 bases). The germline CDR1 and CDR2 sequences are SGHNT and YENEEA. The CDR3 extends over 15 amino acids. The CDR3 loop is CANSFSRRRTDTQYY. The CDR3 nucleotides are TGTGCCAACAGCTTTAGCAGGAGGCGGACAGATACGCAGTATTAT.

This clonotype was counted at least ten times. The chain recombines TRBV4-1 with TRBJ1-5; 8 bases map to TRBD1. CDR3 size: 14 residues. Per germline, CDR1 MGHRA and CDR2 YSYEKL. J was trimmed by 3 bases and V by 3 bases; bases with no gene match: 1. The CDR3 loop is CASSQDRDNQPQHF. The CDR3 bases are TGCGCCAGCAGCCAGGACAGGGACAATCAGCCCCAGCATTTT.

At least ten counts were recorded for this clonotype. The V call is TRBV5-6, the J call TRBJ2-5; 8 positions match TRBD2. J lost 5 bases, V lost 1 base, and 10 bases had no gene match. Germline V gene sequence: CDR1 SGHDT, CDR2 YYEEEE. The length of the CDR3 is 16 residues. The DNA of the CDR3 is TGTGCCAGCAGCTTGTACCCGGGAGGGCCTTTGGAGACCCAGTACTTC. Translated: CASSLYPGGPLETQYF.

This clonotype was picked up many times. The chain has TRBV10-3 and TRBJ1-1, with D unresolved. Germline CDR1 reads ENHRY; CDR2 reads SYGVKD. This CDR3 has 13 residues. The ends were cut back, 6 bases at V and 1 base at J, with 9 bases in the middle. The CDR3 DNA reads TGTGCCATCAGGGACCGGGAGAACACTGAAGCTTTCTTT. Encoded protein: CAIRDRENTEAFF.

To note about this clonotype: The CDR3 does not close with the conserved phenylalanine or tryptophan, likely indicating a read error. This chain joins TRBV11-2 and TRBJ2-7; 12 bases are shared with TRBD2. CDR1 is SGHAT and CDR2 is FQNNGV in the germline V gene. The CDR3 is made up of 14 amino acids. In nucleotides, the CDR3 is TGTATCAGCAGCTTACTAGCGGGAGGCTACGAGCAGTACTCC. Its translation is CISSLLAGGYEQYS.

This clonotype was recorded only once. The junction differs from germline at one of its ends, possibly a read error. The chain couples TRBV11-1 to TRBJ2-4; TRBD2 agrees at 12 bases. Germline V gene data show CDR1 as SGHAT and CDR2 as FQDESV (reference sequence). This CDR3 has 17 residues. The CDR3 sequence: CVSIFTRTSGTKNIQYF. CDR3 nucleotide sequence: TGTGTCAGCATCTTTACCCGGACTAGCGGGACCAAAAACATTCAGTACTTC.

Concerning this clonotype itself: The germline gene is not matched at one end of the junction; a read error may be the cause. The rearrangement joins TRBV4-3 to TRBJ2-3; no reliable D call. From germline, CDR1 is LGHNA and CDR2 YSLEER. The CDR3 runs 14 residues. The chain's CDR3 is CARSQRAFTDTRYF. DNA of the CDR3: TGCGCCAGAAGCCAACGGGCTTTCACAGATACGCGGTATTTT.